These 28 T cell receptor beta chains originate from one sample sequenced in a study of cytomegalovirus exposure and HLA in healthy donors. The PCR had 60 Vbeta and 13 Jbeta primers. Libraries were prepared by immunoSEQ multiplex PCR; TCRdb keeps only in-frame clonotypes and omits some of them. The table shows tens of thousands of clones, with 85% to 95% occurring only once. The sample consisted of PBMCs. All receptors derive from a woman under 30 in good health and CMV-seronegative.

The rearrangement links TRBV7-3 to TRBJ1-2; D may be TRBD1 (5 bases). V dropped 1 base and J dropped 5 bases, with 8 bases sitting between them. This CDR3 has 13 residues. Germline V gene lookup returns CDR1 SGHTA and CDR2 FQGTGA. The CDR3 loop reads CASSLNAGYGYTF. The CDR3 region has the DNA TGTGCCAGCAGCTTAAATGCAGGGTATGGCTACACCTTC.

In its sample, this clone was seen once. The gene calls are TRBV7-2 and TRBJ2-2, with no clear D. CDR1 is SGHTA, CDR2 FQGNSA, per germline. V was clipped by 3 bases and J by 5 bases, with 7 bases between them. This CDR3 is built from 13 residues. CDR3 region: CASSFRLTGELFF. In nucleotides, the CDR3 is TGTGCCAGCAGCTTTAGACTGACCGGGGAGCTGTTTTTT.

This sequence joins TRBV28 and TRBJ2-7; D is possibly TRBD2 (6 bases). The V end was cut by 3 bases, the J end by 1 base, with 7 bases between. The CDR3 totals 13 residues. Germline V gives CDR1 MDHEN, CDR2 SYDVKM. CDR3 protein: CASSLGGSYEQYF. The DNA for the CDR3 is TGTGCCAGCAGTTTGGGGGGTTCCTACGAGCAGTACTTC.

The chain combines TRBV25-1 with TRBJ2-7; TRBD2 matches 7 bases. The CDR3 has 12 residues. Germline assignment: CDR1 MGHDK and CDR2 SYGVNS. Unmatched junction bases numbered 5, after V lost 9 bases and J lost 3 bases. The CDR3 DNA is TGTGCCAGTGGGGGGAGGGACTACGAGCAGTACTTC. This gives the protein CASGGRDYEQYF.

As regards this clone: Other nucleotide sequences in the sample specify the same CDR3. The chain employs TRBV28 and TRBJ2-3; tentative D call: TRBD1 (6 bases). CDR1 and CDR2 from the germline V gene are MDHEN and SYDVKM. The CDR3 sequence is 14 residues long. V lost 2 bases, J lost 6 bases, and 12 bases lay in between. The CDR3 region is CASSLGQGIDTQYF. In DNA, the CDR3 is TGTGCCAGCAGTTTAGGGCAGGGGATCGATACGCAGTATTTT.

V is TRBV29-1 and J is TRBJ2-3; 9 bases line up with TRBD2. This CDR3 is built from 15 residues. V dropped 1 base and J dropped 9; count of bases not matched to a gene: 11. The germline V gene has CDR1 SQVTM and CDR2 ANQGSEA. The CDR3 region is CSVEAVMGLAQTQYF. The CDR3 DNA follows: TGCAGCGTTGAAGCGGTGATGGGACTAGCTCAGACGCAGTATTTT.

V is TRBV5-1 and J is TRBJ2-7; D may be TRBD1 (6 bases). The V gene's germline CDR1 is SGHRS and CDR2 YFSETQ. Trimming removed 2 bases from V and 2 bases from J, with 11 bases in between. The CDR3 has 14 amino acids. The CDR3 loop reads CASSFYGGPYEQYF. For the CDR3, the DNA is TGCGCCAGCAGCTTCTATGGGGGCCCCTACGAGCAGTACTTC.

The chain employs TRBV29-1 and TRBJ2-3; 8 nucleotides match TRBD2. The CDR3 has 14 amino acids. V was pared by 2 bases and J by 1 base, with 2 bases of the junction left unmatched. Germline CDR1 SQVTM, CDR2 ANQGSEA. CDR3 region: CSVEQAGGTDTQYF. The CDR3 coding sequence is TGCAGCGTTGAACAAGCGGGAGGCACAGATACGCAGTATTTT.

The chain recombines TRBV11-2 with TRBJ2-5; D uncertain. V dropped 5 bases and J dropped 4 bases, with 17 bases sitting between them. There are 15 residues in the CDR3. The germline CDR1 and CDR2 sequences are SGHAT and FQNNGV. The CDR3 protein is CASSHRVESGETQYF. CDR3 sequence (DNA): TGTGCCAGCAGCCATCGGGTCGAGTCGGGAGAGACCCAGTACTTC.

V usage is TRBV11-2 and J usage is TRBJ2-7; perhaps TRBD1 as D (5 bases). The CDR3 loop spans 13 amino acids. Trimming removed 5 bases from V and 2 bases from J, with 10 bases in between. The V gene's germline CDR1 is SGHAT and CDR2 FQNNGV. The CDR3 DNA sequence: TGTGCCAGCAGCCTGGACACTACCTACGAGCAGTACTTC. Translating it yields CASSLDTTYEQYF.

This CDR3 reads CSARPSSEQFF. In DNA, the CDR3 is TGCAGTGCTAGACCCTCGAGTGAGCAGTTCTTC. V usage is TRBV20-1 and J usage is TRBJ2-1; D gene uncertain. The CDR3 contains 11 residues. Germline V CDR1 and CDR2: DFQATT, SNEGSKA (reference sequence). Trimming removed 2 bases from V and 9 bases from J, with 8 bases in between.

The gene calls are TRBV9 and TRBJ2-1, with TRBD2 matching over 7 bases. The CDR3 runs 16 residues. Germline trimming cut 0 bases from V and 0 bases from J; bases unmatched to any gene: 3. In germline, CDR1 is SGDLS, CDR2 YYNGEE. CDR3 amino acids: CASSVAGRPSYNEQFF. The CDR3 DNA follows: TGTGCCAGCAGCGTAGCCGGGAGGCCCTCCTACAATGAGCAGTTCTTC. The full variable domain, with the rest looked up from reference TRBV9 and TRBJ2-1, is DSGVTQTPKHLITATGQRVTLRCSPRSGDLSVYWYQQSLDQGLQFLIQYYNGEERAKGNILERFSAQQFPDLHSELNLSSLELGDSALYFCASSVAGRPSYNEQFFGPGTRLTVL.

V is TRBV28 and J is TRBJ2-7; 9 nucleotides line up with TRBD1. This CDR3 spans 15 amino acids. V trimming: 2 bases; J trimming: 5 bases; junction bases outside the gene matches: 7. Germline CDR1 is MDHEN and CDR2 is SYDVKM. CDR3 sequence reads: CASSLGGTGNNEQYF. CDR3 coding DNA: TGTGCCAGCAGTTTAGGTGGGACAGGGAATAACGAGCAGTACTTC.

With respect to this clone: The germline gene is not matched at one end of the junction; a read error may be the cause. The chain joins TRBV7-9 to TRBJ1-2, with no clear D. Germline V CDR1 and CDR2: SEHNR, FQNEAQ (reference sequence). This CDR3 has 16 residues. The CDR3 sequence: CSSSPIFWRRNYGYTF. The DNA of the CDR3 is TGTTCCAGCAGCCCCATCTTTTGGAGACGTAACTATGGCTACACCTTC.

The chain joins TRBV7-2 to TRBJ2-3, with 9 bases that match TRBD2. Trimming removed 5 bases from V and 5 bases from J; junction bases left unmatched: 11. The CDR3 sequence is 16 residues long. CDR1 is SGHTA and CDR2 is FQGNSA in the germline V gene. The CDR3 region is CASSLPGGREGDTQYF. As DNA, the CDR3 is TGTGCCAGCAGCCTTCCGGGTGGGCGGGAGGGAGATACGCAGTATTTT.

This clone was detected only once. The V and J genes are TRBV9 and TRBJ2-5; D is unclear. The J call may be incorrect, as the DNA end agrees better with TRBJ2-7. CDR1 is SGDLS and CDR2 is YYNGEE in the germline V gene. The CDR3 sequence is 14 residues long. This chain's CDR3 is CASSVDFNSYEQYF. As DNA, the CDR3 is TGTGCCAGCAGCGTAGATTTCAACTCCTACGAGCAGTACTTC.

This clone has a single count. Other nucleotide sequences in the sample specify the same CDR3. V is TRBV2 and J is TRBJ2-2, with 7 positions matching TRBD2. This CDR3 spans 14 amino acids. Germline loops: CDR1 SNHLY, CDR2 FYNNEI. V shed 6 bases, J shed 2 bases, and the junction held 3 bases outside the gene matches. The CDR3 reads CASRGGANTGELFF. CDR3 DNA sequence: TGTGCCAGCAGGGGAGGGGCCAACACCGGGGAGCTGTTTTTT.

The chain joins TRBV28 to TRBJ1-4; 8 bases fit TRBD1. V shed 2 bases and J 2 bases; nucleotides not matched to a gene: 1. The CDR3 extends over 15 amino acids. Germline lookup yields CDR1 MDHEN and CDR2 SYDVKM. The chain's CDR3 is CASSLTGGTNEKLFF. Written as DNA, the CDR3 is TGTGCCAGCAGTTTAACAGGGGGGACTAATGAAAAACTGTTTTTT.

The DNA of the CDR3 is TGTGCCATCAGTGAGTCTTACGGCAATGAGCAGTTCTTC. Translated, it gives CAISESYGNEQFF. The chain recombines TRBV10-3 with TRBJ2-1; no definite D call. The CDR3 extends over 13 amino acids. Trimming left V 0 bases short and J 6 bases short, with 6 bases between. Per germline, CDR1 ENHRY and CDR2 SYGVKD.

V usage is TRBV29-1 and J usage is TRBJ2-7; the D gene is possibly TRBD2 (6 bases). V lost 6 bases and J 5 bases, leaving 11 bases between the germline ends. Per germline, CDR1 SQVTM and CDR2 ANQGSEA. The CDR3 length is 11 residues. The CDR3 DNA sequence: TGCAGCGTGGCGGGACCCAACGAGCAGTACTTC. It encodes CSVAGPNEQYF.

The chain carries TRBV11-2 and TRBJ1-1; D is possibly TRBD1 (6 bases). This CDR3 spans 17 amino acids. V gave up 3 bases and J gave up 0 bases, with 17 bases separating them. Germline CDR1 is SGHAT and CDR2 is FQNNGV. CDR3 loop: CASSLRGSSPMNTEAFF. Written as DNA, the CDR3 is TGTGCCAGCAGCTTGAGGGGGAGTTCCCCCATGAACACTGAAGCTTTCTTT.

This chain links TRBV30 with TRBJ2-3, with a weak D call TRBD2 (7 bases). CDR3 length equals 15 residues. Trimming pared 5 bases from V and 0 bases from J, leaving 15 bases between. The germline V gene has CDR1 GTSNPN and CDR2 SVGIG (reference sequence). Written as DNA, the CDR3 is TGTGCCTGGTCGGCGGGGGCGGCTAGCACAGATACGCAGTATTTT. Its protein product is CAWSAGAASTDTQYF.

The chain carries TRBV28 and TRBJ2-1; 7 nucleotides match TRBD1. The CDR3 length is 15 residues. Germline values: CDR1 MDHEN, CDR2 SYDVKM. V dropped 8 bases and J dropped 4; count of bases not matched to a gene: 11. The CDR3 DNA reads as TGTGCCAGCGGCTTCGGGACAGTGATTTACAATGAGCAGTTCTTC. It translates to CASGFGTVIYNEQFF.

On this clone itself: One junction end disagrees with the germline gene, perhaps due to a read error. This chain uses TRBV29-1 with TRBJ2-7; 8 bases fit TRBD1. CDR3 size: 14 residues. CDR1 and CDR2 (germline): SQVTM, ANQGSEA. CDR3 in amino acids: CSVAGRQGFLERYF. The CDR3 DNA reads TGCAGCGTCGCAGGTCGACAGGGGTTTCTCGAGCGGTACTTC.

V and J are TRBV9 and TRBJ1-2; D is perhaps TRBD1 (6 bases). The CDR3 loop spans 13 amino acids. Germline-derived CDR1 and CDR2 are SGDLS and YYNGEE. V was shortened by 4 bases and J by 7 bases, with 14 bases between the two germline ends. The CDR3 region is CASSLTSGAGYTF. Written as DNA, the CDR3 is TGTGCCAGCAGCCTCACCTCAGGGGCTGGCTACACCTTC.

As for this clone: This specimen includes other DNA sequences encoding the same CDR3. The rearrangement uses TRBV5-1 and TRBJ2-5; possible D gene TRBD1, 7 bases. Trimming left V 0 bases short and J 5 bases short, with 11 bases between. The CDR3 has 14 residues. Germline assignment: CDR1 SGHRS and CDR2 YFSETQ. CDR3 DNA: TGCGCCAGCAGCTTGGGACAGGGAGGCGAGACCCAGTACTTC. This translates into CASSLGQGGETQYF.

This chain connects TRBV7-9 to TRBJ1-1, with a weak D call TRBD1 (5 bases). The germline gives CDR1 SEHNR, CDR2 FQNEAQ (reference sequence). V was shortened by 6 bases and J by 5 bases, with 22 bases between the two germline ends. This CDR3 has 16 residues. CDR3: CASSSQNIAGGTEAFF. CDR3 sequence (DNA): TGTGCCAGCAGTTCCCAAAACATAGCGGGGGGAACTGAAGCTTTCTTT.

Note on this clone: The junction differs from germline at one of its ends, possibly a read error. The J gene is TRBJ1-5, the V gene TRBV7-9; weak D call: TRBD1 (6 bases). Germline V gene data show CDR1 as SEHNR and CDR2 as FQNEAQ (reference sequence). The CDR3 has 16 residues. CDR3 in DNA: TGTTCCAGCAGCGCACAGGGAAATAGGGGGAATCAGCCCCAGCATTTT. As protein: CSSSAQGNRGNQPQHF.